This T cell receptor beta chain was observed in a study of blood T cell repertoires in COVID-19. About the research overall: Donors in the United States, Italy and Spain gave samples during acute or convalescent COVID-19. The analysed material was cDNA or gDNA that came from T cells, B-cell-depleted T cells, or PBMCs.

Per the original data handling: Amplified reference gene primers provided the basis for estimating nucleated cell counts. TCRdb keeps only in-frame clones here, not all; method: immunoSEQ multiplex PCR. V and J calls and clone size come straight from that table; D and trimming were deduced from the DNA. Of about 220,000 clones listed, around 83% were seen once; the top ten hold about 5.6%. During active infection, Seattle patients enrolled and were then monitored through disease. Germline loops: CDR1 MRHNA, CDR2 SNTAGT. V was pared by 8 bases and J by 1 base, with 14 bases of the junction left unmatched. CDR3 length equals 16 residues.

The sample comprised peripheral blood. The receptor was derived from a woman in her 70s with COVID-19, enrolled during active disease. The chain combines TRBV6-4 with TRBJ2-7; 7 positions agree with TRBD1. Here the CDR3 reads CASAAWRTGLSYEQYF. CDR3 in DNA: TGTGCCAGCGCGGCCTGGAGGACAGGCCTTTCCTACGAGCAGTACTTC.